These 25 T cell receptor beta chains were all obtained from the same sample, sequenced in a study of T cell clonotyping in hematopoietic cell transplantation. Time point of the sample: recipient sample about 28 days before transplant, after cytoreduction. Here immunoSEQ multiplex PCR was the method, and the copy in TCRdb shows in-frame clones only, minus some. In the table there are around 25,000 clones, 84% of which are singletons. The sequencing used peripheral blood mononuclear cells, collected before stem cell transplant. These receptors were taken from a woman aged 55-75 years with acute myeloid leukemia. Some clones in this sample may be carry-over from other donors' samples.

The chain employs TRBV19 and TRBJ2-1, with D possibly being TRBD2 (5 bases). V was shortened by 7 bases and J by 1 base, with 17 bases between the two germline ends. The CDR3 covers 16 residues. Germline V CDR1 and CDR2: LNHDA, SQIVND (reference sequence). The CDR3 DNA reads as TGTGCCAGTACCCATATAGGGAGCGGTTCCTACAATGAGCAGTTCTTC. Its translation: CASTHIGSGSYNEQFF.

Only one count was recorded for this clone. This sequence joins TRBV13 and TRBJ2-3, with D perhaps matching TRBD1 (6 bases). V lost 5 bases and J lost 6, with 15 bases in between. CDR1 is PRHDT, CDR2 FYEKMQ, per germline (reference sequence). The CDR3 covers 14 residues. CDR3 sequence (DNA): TGTGCCAGCAGCGCCGGGACAAAAGGGGATACGCAGTATTTT. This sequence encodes CASSAGTKGDTQYF.

The CDR3 loop is CASSSHGTGMNTEAFF. In DNA form, the CDR3 reads TGTGCCAGCAGCTCTCACGGGACAGGGATGAACACTGAAGCTTTCTTT. The V call is TRBV7-3, the J call TRBJ1-1, with 9 bases lining up with TRBD1. The germline gives CDR1 SGHTA, CDR2 FQGTGA. Germline trimming cut 4 bases from V and 0 bases from J; bases unmatched to any gene: 6. CDR3 size: 16 residues.

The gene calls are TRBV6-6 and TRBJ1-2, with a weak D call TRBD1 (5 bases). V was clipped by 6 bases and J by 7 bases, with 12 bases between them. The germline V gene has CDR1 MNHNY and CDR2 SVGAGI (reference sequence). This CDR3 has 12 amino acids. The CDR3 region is CASRGTETGYTF. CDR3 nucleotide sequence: TGTGCCAGCAGAGGGACGGAGACTGGCTACACCTTC.

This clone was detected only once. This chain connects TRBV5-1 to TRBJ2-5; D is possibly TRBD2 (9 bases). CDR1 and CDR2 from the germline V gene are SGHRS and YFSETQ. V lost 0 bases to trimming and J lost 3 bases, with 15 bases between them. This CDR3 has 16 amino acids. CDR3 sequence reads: CASSLGQGTSKETQYF. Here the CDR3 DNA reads TGCGCCAGCAGCTTGGGACAGGGGACTAGCAAAGAGACCCAGTACTTC.

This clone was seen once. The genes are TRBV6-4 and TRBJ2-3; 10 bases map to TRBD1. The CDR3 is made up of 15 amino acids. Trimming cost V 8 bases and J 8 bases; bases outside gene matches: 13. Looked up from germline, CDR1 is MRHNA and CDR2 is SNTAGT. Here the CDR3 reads CASSPGTGEDGTQYF. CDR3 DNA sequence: TGTGCCAGCTCCCCTGGGACAGGGGAAGACGGTACGCAGTATTTT.

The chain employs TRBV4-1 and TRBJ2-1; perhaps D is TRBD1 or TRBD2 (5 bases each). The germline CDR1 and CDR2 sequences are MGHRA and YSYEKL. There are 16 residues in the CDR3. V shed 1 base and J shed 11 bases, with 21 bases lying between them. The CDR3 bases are TGCGCCAGCAGCCAAGTCCCCCGGGGACCAACCTGGCAGCAGTTCTTC. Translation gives CASSQVPRGPTWQQFF.

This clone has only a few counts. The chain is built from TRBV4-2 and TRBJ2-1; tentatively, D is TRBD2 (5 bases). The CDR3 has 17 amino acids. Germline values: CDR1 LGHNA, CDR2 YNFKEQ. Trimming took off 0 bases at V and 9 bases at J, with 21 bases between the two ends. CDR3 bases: TGTGCCAGCAGCCAAGATACCCCTGGTTCCTCGGGAAGTGAGCAGTTCTTC. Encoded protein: CASSQDTPGSSGSEQFF.

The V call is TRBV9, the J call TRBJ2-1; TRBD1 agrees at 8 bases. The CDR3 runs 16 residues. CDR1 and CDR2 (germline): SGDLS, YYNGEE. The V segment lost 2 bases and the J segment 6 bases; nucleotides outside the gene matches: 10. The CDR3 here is CASSVPVETGVNEQFF. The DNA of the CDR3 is TGTGCCAGCAGCGTCCCCGTTGAGACAGGGGTCAATGAGCAGTTCTTC. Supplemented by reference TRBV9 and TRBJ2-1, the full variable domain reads DSGVTQTPKHLITATGQRVTLRCSPRSGDLSVYWYQQSLDQGLQFLIQYYNGEERAKGNILERFSAQQFPDLHSELNLSSLELGDSALYFCASSVPVETGVNEQFFGPGTRLTVL.

CDR3 protein: CASSQVVPRGASYNEQFF. The CDR3 DNA reads TGCGCCAGCAGCCAAGTAGTCCCCAGAGGGGCGTCCTACAATGAGCAGTTCTTC. V and J are TRBV4-3 and TRBJ2-1; TRBD1 or TRBD2 may be the D gene (5 bases each). The germline V gene has CDR1 LGHNA and CDR2 YSLEER. V lost 1 base to trimming and J lost 1 base, with 17 bases between them. The CDR3 length is 18 residues.

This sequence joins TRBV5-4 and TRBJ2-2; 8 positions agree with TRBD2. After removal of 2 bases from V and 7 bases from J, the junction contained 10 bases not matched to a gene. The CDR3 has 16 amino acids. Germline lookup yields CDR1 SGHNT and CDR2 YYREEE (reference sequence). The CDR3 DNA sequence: TGTGCCAGCAGCTTAGCGTCTAGCGGGCGTGGCGGGGAGCTGTTTTTT. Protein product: CASSLASSGRGGELFF.

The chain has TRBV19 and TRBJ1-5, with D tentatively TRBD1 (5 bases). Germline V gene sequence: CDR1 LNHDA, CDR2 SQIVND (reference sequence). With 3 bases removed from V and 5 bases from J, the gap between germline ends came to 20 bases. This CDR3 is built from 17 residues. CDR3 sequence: CASSIGAGRRGHQPQHF. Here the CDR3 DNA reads TGTGCCAGTAGTATTGGGGCAGGGAGGCGAGGGCATCAGCCCCAGCATTTT.

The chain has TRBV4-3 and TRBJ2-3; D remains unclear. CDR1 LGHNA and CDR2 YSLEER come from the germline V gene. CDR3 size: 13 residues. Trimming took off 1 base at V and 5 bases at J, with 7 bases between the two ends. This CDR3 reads CASSQGTRDTQYF. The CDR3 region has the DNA TGCGCCAGCAGCCAAGGGACCCGAGATACGCAGTATTTT.

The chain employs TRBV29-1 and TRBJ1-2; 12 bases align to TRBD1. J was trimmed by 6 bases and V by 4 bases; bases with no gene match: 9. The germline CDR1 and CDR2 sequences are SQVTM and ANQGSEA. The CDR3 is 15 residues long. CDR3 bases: TGCAGCGTTGTCCCGGGACAGGGGGCTCGAGATGGCTACACCTTC. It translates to CSVVPGQGARDGYTF.

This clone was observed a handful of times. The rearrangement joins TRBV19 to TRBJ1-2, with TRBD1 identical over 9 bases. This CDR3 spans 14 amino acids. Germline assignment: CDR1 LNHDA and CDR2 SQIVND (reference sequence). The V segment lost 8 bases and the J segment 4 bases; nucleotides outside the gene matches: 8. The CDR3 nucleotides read TGTGCCAGTTTTTGGACAGGGGATCCCTATGGCTACACCTTC. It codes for CASFWTGDPYGYTF.

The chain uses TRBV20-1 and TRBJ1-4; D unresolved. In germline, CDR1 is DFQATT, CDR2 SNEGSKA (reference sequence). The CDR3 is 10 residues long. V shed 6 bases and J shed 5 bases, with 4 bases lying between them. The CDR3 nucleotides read TGCAGTGCCAGAAATGAAAAACTGTTTTTT. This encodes CSARNEKLFF.

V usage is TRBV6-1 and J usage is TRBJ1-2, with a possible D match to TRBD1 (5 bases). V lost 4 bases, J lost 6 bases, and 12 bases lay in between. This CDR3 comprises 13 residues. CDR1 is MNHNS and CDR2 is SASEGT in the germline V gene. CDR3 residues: CASSGQRGNGYTF. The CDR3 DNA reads TGTGCCAGCAGTGGGCAGCGGGGGAATGGCTACACCTTC.

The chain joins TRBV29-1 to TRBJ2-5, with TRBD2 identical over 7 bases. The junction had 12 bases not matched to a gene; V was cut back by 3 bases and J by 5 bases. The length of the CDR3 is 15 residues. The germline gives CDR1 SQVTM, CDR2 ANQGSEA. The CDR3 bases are TGCAGCGTTGATCTGGAGGTTTCTAGCGGTGAGACCCAGTACTTC. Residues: CSVDLEVSSGETQYF. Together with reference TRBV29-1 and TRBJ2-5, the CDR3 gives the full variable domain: SAVISQKPSRDICQRGTSLTIQCQVDSQVTMMFWYRQQPGQSLTLIATANQGSEATYESGFVIDKFPISRPNLTFSTLTVSNMSPEDSSIYLCSVDLEVSSGETQYFGPGTRLLVL.

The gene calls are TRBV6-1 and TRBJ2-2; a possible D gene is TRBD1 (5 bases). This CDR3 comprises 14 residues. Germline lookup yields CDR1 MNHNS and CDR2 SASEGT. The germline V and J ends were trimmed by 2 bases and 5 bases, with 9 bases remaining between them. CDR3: CASSERGETGELFF. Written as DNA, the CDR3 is TGTGCCAGCAGTGAAAGGGGTGAGACCGGGGAGCTGTTTTTT.

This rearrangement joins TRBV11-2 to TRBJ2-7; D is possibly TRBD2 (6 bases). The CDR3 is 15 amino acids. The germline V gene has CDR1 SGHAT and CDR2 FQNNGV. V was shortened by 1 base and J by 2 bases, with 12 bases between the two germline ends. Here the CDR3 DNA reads TGTGCCAGCAGCTTAGTTCCAGCGGGCACCTACGAGCAGTACTTC. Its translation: CASSLVPAGTYEQYF.

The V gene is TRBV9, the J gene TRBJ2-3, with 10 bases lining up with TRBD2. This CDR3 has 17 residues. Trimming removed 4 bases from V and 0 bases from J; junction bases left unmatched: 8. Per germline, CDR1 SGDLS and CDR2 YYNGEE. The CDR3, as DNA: TGTGCCAGCAGCCTCCCAGTAGCGGGGGGCAGCACAGATACGCAGTATTTT. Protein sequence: CASSLPVAGGSTDTQYF.

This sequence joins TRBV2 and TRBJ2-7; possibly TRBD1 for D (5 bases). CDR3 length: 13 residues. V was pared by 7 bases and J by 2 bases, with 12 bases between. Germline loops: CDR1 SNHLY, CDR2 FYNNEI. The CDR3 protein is CASKVGAAYEQYF. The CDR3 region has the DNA TGTGCCAGCAAGGTTGGGGCAGCCTACGAGCAGTACTTC.

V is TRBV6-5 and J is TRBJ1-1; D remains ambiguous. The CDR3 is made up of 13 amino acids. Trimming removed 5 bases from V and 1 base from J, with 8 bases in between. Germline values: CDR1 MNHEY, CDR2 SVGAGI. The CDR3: CASSPERNTEAFF. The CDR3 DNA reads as TGTGCCAGCAGTCCCGAGCGGAACACTGAAGCTTTCTTT.

The CDR3 coding sequence is TGTGCCAGCAGTGACGGGAGGGGAAATCAGCCCCAGCATTTT. Its protein is CASSDGRGNQPQHF. The chain is built from TRBV6-1 and TRBJ1-5; tentatively, D is TRBD1 (5 bases). CDR1 is MNHNS and CDR2 is SASEGT in the germline V gene. This CDR3 has 14 residues. The V gene lost 3 bases and the J gene lost 4 bases, with 10 bases spanning the gap.

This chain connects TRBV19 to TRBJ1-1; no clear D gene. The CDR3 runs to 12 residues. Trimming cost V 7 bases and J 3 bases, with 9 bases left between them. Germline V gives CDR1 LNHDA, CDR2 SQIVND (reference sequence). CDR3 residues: CASNGQYTEAFF. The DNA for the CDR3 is TGTGCCAGTAATGGGCAGTACACTGAAGCTTTCTTT.